This T cell receptor (beta chain) was found in a study of blood T cell repertoires in COVID-19. Study-wide background: The samples span acute and convalescent COVID-19 from the United States, Italy and Spain. From T cells, B-cell-depleted T cells, or PBMCs came the material, which was cDNA or gDNA.

Original handling: Estimation of nucleated cell counts was performed using reference gene primer amplification. Profiling relied on immunoSEQ multiplex PCR, and the TCRdb table lists in-frame clones only, not all of them. V and J calls and clone size are given by that table; D and trimming were obtained from the DNA. The sample records around 98,000 clones, approximately 84% being singletons. The CDR3 loop spans 14 amino acids. V gave up 3 bases and J gave up 6 bases; unmatched junction bases: 3. Per germline, CDR1 KGHDR and CDR2 SFDVKD. The V gene is TRBV24-1, the J gene TRBJ1-4; 7 bases fit TRBD1. The sample taken for sequencing was peripheral blood. The sequence was obtained from a woman aged 60-75 years with acute or convalescent COVID-19. The CDR3 region is CATSDGQEYEKLFF. The CDR3 region has the DNA TGTGCCACCAGTGATGGACAGGAGTATGAAAAACTGTTTTTT.